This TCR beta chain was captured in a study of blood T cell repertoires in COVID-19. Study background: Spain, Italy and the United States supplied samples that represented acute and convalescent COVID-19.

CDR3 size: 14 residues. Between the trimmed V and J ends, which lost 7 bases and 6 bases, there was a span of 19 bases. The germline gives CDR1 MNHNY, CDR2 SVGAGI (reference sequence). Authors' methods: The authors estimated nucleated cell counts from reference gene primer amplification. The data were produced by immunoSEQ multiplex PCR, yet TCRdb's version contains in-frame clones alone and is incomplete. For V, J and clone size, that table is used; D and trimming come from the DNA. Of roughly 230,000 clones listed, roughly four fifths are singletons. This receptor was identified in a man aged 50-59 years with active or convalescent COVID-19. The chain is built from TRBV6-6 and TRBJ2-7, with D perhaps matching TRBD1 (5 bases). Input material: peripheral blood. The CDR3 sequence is CASTPAARVGEQYF. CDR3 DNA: TGTGCCAGCACTCCCGCCGCCAGGGTAGGCGAGCAGTACTTC.